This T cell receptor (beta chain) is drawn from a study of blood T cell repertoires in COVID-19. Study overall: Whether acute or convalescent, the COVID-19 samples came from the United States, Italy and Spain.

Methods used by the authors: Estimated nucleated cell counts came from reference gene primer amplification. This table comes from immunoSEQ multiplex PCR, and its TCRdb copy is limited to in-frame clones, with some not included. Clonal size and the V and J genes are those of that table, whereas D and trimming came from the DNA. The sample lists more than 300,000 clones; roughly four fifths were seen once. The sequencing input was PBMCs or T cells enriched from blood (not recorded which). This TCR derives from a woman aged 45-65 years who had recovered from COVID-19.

DNA of the CDR3: TGTGCCAGCAAAGGACAGGGGAAGGAGGGCTACACCTTC. This encodes CASKGQGKEGYTF. The V call is TRBV6-5, the J call TRBJ1-2; 9 bases align to TRBD1. The germline V gene encodes CDR1 MNHEY and CDR2 SVGAGI. The CDR3 extends over 13 amino acids. V trimming: 7 bases; J trimming: 8 bases; junction bases outside the gene matches: 8.